Each of the 4 T cell receptor beta chains below was sequenced from the same sample in a study of blood T cell repertoires in COVID-19. The protocol was immunoSEQ multiplex PCR, while the TCRdb copy is restricted to in-frame clones and leaves out a portion. The repertoire holds 95,000 to 110,000 clones, just over 90% seen once, with around 1.2% in the top ten. Sequenced material: peripheral blood. Every receptor here comes from a woman aged 25 to 39 with acute or convalescent COVID-19.

This clone was detected only a few times. The chain combines TRBV10-3 with TRBJ2-3; 7 nucleotides align to TRBD2. After removal of 2 bases from V and 6 bases from J, the junction contained 8 bases not matched to a gene. The CDR3 contains 15 residues. Germline loops: CDR1 ENHRY, CDR2 SYGVKD. The CDR3 is CAISEKAGVGDTQYF. For the CDR3, the DNA is TGTGCCATCAGTGAGAAGGCGGGAGTAGGGGATACGCAGTATTTT.

This clone is a singleton in its sample. The V gene is TRBV11-2, the J gene TRBJ2-7, with 7 bases fitting TRBD2. The CDR3 has 14 amino acids. The V segment lost 5 bases and the J segment 6 bases; nucleotides outside the gene matches: 10. CDR1 and CDR2 (germline): SGHAT, FQNNGV. The CDR3: CASSDAGVRGEQYF. CDR3 sequence (DNA): TGTGCCAGCAGCGACGCGGGAGTACGGGGCGAGCAGTACTTC.

This chain links TRBV19 with TRBJ2-2, with TRBD2 matching 12 bases. The CDR3 length is 17 residues. Looked up from germline, CDR1 is LNHDA and CDR2 is SQIVND (reference sequence). Germline trimming cut 11 bases from V and 7 bases from J; bases unmatched to any gene: 17. The CDR3 DNA is TGTGCCTGCACAGTGACTAGCGGGAGTAGGAAAAACGGGGAGCTGTTTTTT. It codes for CACTVTSGSRKNGELFF.

The rearrangement links TRBV19 to TRBJ1-1; D is uncertain. Germline V gene sequence: CDR1 LNHDA, CDR2 SQIVND (reference sequence). The V gene lost 5 bases and the J gene lost 0 bases, with 13 bases spanning the gap. The CDR3 runs to 15 residues. The DNA for the CDR3 is TGTGCCAGTAGTCCCCAAATGGGCCTGAACACTGAAGCTTTCTTT. Translating it yields CASSPQMGLNTEAFF.